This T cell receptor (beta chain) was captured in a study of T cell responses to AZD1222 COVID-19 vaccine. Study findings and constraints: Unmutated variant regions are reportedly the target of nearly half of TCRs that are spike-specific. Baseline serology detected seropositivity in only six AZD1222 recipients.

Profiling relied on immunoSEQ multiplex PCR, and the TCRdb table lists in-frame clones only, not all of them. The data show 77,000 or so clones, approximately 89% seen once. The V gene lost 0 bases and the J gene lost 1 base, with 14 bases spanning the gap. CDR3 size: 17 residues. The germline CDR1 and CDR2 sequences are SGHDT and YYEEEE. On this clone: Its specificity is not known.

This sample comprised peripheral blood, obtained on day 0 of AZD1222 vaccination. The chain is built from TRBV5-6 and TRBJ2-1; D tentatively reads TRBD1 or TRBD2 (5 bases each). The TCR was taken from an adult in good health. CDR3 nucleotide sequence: TGTGCCAGCAGCTTGGCGGGGCTAGCTCTGTCCTACAATGAGCAGTTCTTC. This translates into CASSLAGLALSYNEQFF. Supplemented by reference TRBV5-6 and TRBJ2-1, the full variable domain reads DAGVTQSPTHLIKTRGQQVTLRCSPKSGHDTVSWYQQALGQGPQFIFQYYEEEERQRGNFPDRFSGHQFPNYSSELNVNALLLGDSALYLCASSLAGLALSYNEQFFGPGTRLTVL.